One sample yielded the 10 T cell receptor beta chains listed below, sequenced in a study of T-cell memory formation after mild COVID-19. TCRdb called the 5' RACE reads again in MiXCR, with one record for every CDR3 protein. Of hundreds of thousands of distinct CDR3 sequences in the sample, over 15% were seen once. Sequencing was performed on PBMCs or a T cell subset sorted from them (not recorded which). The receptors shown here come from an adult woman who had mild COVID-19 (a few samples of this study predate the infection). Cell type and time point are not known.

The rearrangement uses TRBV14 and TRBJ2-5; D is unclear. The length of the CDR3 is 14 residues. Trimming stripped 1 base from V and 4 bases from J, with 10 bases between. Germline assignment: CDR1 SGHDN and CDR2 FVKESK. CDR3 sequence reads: CASSQGSGRETQYF. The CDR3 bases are TGTGCCAGCAGCCAAGGTTCAGGACGAGAGACCCAGTACTTC.

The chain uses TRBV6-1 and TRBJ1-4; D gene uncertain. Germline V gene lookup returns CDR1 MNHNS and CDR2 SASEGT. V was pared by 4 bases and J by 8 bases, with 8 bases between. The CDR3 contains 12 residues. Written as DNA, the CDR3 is TGTGCCAGCAGTGCGAGGGCGGAAAAACTGTTTTTT. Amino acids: CASSARAEKLFF.

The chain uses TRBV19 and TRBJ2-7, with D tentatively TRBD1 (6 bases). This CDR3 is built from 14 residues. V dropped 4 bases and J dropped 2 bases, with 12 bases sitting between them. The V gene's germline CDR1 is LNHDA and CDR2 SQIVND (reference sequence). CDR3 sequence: CASSTGQSAYEQYF. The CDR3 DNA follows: TGTGCCAGTAGTACAGGACAGTCAGCCTACGAGCAGTACTTC.

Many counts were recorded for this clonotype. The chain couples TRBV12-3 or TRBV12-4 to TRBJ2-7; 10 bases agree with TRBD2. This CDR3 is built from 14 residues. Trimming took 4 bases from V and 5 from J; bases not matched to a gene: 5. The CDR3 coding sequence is TGTGCCAGCAGTTACAGCGGGAGGGCCAACGAGCAGTACTTC. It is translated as CASSYSGRANEQYF.

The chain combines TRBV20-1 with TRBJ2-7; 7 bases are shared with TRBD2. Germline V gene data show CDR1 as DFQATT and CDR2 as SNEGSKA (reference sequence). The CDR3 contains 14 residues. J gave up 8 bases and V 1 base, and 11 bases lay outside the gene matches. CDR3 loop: CSARGASGPGKQYF. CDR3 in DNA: TGCAGTGCTAGAGGGGCTAGCGGTCCGGGGAAGCAGTACTTC.

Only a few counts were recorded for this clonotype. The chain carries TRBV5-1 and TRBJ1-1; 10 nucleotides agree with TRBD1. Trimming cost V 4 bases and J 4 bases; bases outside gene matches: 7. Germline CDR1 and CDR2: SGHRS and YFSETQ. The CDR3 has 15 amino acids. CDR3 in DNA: TGCGCCAGCAGCCCCCGGGACAGGGGAGGCACTGAAGCTTTCTTT. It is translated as CASSPRDRGGTEAFF.

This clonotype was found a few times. DNA of the CDR3: TGTGCCAGCAGGGATGGGGGACAGGGTTCCTACGAGCAGTACTTC. As protein: CASRDGGQGSYEQYF. V usage is TRBV27 and J usage is TRBJ2-7; the match to TRBD1 covers 9 bases. This CDR3 spans 15 amino acids. Germline assignment: CDR1 MNHEY and CDR2 SMNVEV (reference sequence). Losses at the gene ends were 6 bases for V and 1 base for J; bases not matched to a gene: 7.

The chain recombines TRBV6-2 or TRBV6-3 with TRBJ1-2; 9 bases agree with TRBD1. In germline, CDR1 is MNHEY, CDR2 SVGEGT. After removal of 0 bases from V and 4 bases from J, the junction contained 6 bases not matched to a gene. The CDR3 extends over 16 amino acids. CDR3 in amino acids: CASSYSTGGEIYGYTF. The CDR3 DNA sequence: TGTGCCAGCAGTTACTCGACAGGGGGAGAAATCTATGGCTACACCTTC.

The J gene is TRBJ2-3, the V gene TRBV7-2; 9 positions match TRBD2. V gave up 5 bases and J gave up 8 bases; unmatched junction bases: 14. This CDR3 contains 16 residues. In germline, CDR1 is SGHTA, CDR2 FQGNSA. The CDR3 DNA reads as TGTGCCAGCAGCCCCCAGAGTAGCGGGAGTTTGGGTACGCAGTATTTT. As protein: CASSPQSSGSLGTQYF.

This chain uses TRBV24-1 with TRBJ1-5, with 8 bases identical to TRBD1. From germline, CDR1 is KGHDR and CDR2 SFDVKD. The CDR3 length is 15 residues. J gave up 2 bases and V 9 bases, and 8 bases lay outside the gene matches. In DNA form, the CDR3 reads TGTGCCACCCCTGACAGGGGAAGAGGCAATCAGCCCCAGCATTTT. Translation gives CATPDRGRGNQPQHF.